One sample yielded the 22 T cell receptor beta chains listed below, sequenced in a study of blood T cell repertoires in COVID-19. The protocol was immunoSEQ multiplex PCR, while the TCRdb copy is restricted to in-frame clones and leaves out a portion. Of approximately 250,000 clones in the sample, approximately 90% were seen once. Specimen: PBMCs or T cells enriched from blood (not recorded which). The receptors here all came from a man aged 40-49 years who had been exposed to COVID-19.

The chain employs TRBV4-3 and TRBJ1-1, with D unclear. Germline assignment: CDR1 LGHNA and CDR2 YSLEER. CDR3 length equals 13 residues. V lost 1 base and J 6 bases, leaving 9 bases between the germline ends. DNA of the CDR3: TGCGCCAGCAGCCAAGGAGGGTTAGCTGAAGCTTTCTTT. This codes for CASSQGGLAEAFF.

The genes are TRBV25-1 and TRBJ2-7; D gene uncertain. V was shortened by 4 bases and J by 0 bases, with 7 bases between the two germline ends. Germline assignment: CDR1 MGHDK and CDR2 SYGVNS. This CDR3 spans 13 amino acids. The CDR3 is CASSAESSYEQYF. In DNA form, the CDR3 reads TGTGCCAGCAGTGCGGAGAGCTCCTACGAGCAGTACTTC.

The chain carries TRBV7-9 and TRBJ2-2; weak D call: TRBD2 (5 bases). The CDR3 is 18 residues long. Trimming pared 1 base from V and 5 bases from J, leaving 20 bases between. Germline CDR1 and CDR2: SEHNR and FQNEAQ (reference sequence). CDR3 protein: CASSLVRILTAATGELFF. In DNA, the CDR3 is TGTGCCAGCAGCTTAGTTCGCATACTTACAGCGGCGACCGGGGAGCTGTTTTTT. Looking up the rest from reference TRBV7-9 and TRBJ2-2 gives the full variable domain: DTGVSQNPRHKITKRGQNVTFRCDPISEHNRLYWYRQTLGQGPEFLTYFQNEAQLEKSRLLSDRFSAERPKGSFSTLEIQRTEQGDSAMYLCASSLVRILTAATGELFFGEGSRLTVL.

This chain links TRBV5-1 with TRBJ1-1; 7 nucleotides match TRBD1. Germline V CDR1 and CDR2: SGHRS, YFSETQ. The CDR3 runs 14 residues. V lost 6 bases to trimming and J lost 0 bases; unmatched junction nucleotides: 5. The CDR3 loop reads CASKRQGLNTEAFF. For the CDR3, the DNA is TGCGCCAGCAAACGACAGGGACTGAACACTGAAGCTTTCTTT.

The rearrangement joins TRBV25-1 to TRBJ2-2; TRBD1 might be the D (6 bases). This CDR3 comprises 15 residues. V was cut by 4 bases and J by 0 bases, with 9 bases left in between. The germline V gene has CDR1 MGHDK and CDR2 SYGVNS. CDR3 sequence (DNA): TGTGCCAGCAGTGGGCGGACAGCGAACACCGGGGAGCTGTTTTTT. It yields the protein CASSGRTANTGELFF.

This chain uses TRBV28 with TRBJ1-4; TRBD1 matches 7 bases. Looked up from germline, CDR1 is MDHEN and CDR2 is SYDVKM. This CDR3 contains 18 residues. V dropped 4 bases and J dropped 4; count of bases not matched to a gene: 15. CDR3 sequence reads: CASSSFSGQKSLNEKLFF. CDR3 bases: TGTGCCAGCAGTTCCTTTTCGGGACAGAAAAGCCTTAATGAAAAACTGTTTTTT.

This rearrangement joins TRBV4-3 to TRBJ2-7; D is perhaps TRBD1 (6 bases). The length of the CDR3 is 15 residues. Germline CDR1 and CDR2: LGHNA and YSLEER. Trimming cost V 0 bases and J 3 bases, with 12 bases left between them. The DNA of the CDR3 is TGCGCCAGCAGCCAAGAATCCGGACAGAGCTACGAGCAGTACTTC. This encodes CASSQESGQSYEQYF.

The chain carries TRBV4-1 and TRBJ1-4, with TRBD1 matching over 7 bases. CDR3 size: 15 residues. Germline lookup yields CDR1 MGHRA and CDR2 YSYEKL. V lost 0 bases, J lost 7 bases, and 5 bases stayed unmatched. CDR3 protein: CASSQEGTVGEKLFF. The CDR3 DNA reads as TGCGCCAGCAGCCAAGAAGGGACAGTAGGTGAAAAACTGTTTTTT.

Written as DNA, the CDR3 is TGTGCCAGCAGCGGACAGGGTGGGAGCTCCTACGAGCAGTACTTC. It encodes CASSGQGGSSYEQYF. The rearrangement uses TRBV27 and TRBJ2-7; TRBD1 matches at 8 bases. Germline lookup yields CDR1 MNHEY and CDR2 SMNVEV (reference sequence). V lost 6 bases, J lost 0 bases, and 7 bases stayed unmatched. This CDR3 is built from 15 residues.

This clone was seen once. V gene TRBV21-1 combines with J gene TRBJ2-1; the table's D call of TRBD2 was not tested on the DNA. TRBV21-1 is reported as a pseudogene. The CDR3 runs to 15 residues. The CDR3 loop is CASSNQGLAGDEQFF. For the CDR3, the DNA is TGTGCCAGCAGCAATCAGGGACTAGCGGGAGATGAGCAGTTCTTC.

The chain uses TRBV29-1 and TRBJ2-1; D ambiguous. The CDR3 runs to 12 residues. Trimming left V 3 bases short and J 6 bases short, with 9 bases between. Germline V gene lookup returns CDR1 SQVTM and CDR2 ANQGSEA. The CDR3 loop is CSVDLVSNEQFF. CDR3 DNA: TGCAGCGTTGATCTAGTCTCCAATGAGCAGTTCTTC.

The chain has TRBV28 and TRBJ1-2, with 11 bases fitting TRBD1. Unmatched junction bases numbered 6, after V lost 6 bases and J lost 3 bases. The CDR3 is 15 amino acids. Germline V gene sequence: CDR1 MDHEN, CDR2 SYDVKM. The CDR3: CASRAGQGAYYGYTF. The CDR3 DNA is TGTGCCAGCAGAGCCGGACAGGGGGCGTACTATGGCTACACCTTC.

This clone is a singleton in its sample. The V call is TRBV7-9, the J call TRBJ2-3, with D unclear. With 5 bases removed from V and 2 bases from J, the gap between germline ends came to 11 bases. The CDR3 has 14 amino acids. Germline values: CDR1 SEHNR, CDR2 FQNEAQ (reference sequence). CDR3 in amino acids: CASSVFGVTDTQYF. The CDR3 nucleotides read TGTGCCAGCAGCGTTTTCGGAGTCACAGATACGCAGTATTTT.

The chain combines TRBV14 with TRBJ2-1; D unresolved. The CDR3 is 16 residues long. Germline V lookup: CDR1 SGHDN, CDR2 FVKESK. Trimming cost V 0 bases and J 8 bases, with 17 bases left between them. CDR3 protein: CASSQDTSVARDEQFF. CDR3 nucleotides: TGTGCCAGCAGCCAAGATACGAGTGTAGCACGGGATGAGCAGTTCTTC.

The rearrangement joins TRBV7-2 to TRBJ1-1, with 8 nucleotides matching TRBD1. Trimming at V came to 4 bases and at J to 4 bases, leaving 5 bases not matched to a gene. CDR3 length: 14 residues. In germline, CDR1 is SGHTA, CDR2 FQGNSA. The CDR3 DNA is TGTGCCAGCAGCTCCCAGGGGGCTGGCACTGAAGCTTTCTTT. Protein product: CASSSQGAGTEAFF.

The CDR3, as DNA: TGTGCCAGTAGTATAACAGGGGGCTCTGGGGCCAACGTCCTGACTTTC. Translation gives CASSITGGSGANVLTF. The rearrangement joins TRBV19 to TRBJ2-6; 8 bases are shared with TRBD1. The V gene's germline CDR1 is LNHDA and CDR2 SQIVND (reference sequence). The CDR3 consists of 16 residues. The V gene end was trimmed by 2 bases and the J gene end by 0 bases; junction bases not matched to a gene: 0.

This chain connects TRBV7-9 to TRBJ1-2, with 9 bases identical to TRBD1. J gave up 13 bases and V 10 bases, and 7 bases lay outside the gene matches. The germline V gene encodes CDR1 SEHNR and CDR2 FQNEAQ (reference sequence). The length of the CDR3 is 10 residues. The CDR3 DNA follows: TGTGCCACCGCGGACAGGGGCGTCACCTTC. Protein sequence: CATADRGVTF.

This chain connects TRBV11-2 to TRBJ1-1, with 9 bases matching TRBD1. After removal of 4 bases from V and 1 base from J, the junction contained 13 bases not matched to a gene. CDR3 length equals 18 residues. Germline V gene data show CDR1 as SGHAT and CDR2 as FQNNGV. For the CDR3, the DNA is TGTGCCAGCAGCTCCGTCCCGGGACAGGGAACGAAGAACACTGAAGCTTTCTTT. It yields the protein CASSSVPGQGTKNTEAFF.

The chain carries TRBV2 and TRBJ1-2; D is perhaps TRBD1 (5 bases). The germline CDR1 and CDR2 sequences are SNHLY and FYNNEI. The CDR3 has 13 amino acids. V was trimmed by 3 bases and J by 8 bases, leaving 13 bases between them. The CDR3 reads CASSDVQGRGYTF. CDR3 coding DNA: TGTGCCAGCAGTGACGTGCAGGGCCGAGGCTACACCTTC. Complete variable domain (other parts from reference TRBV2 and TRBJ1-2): EPEVTQTPSHQVTQMGQEVILRCVPISNHLYFYWYRQILGQKVEFLVSFYNNEISEKSEIFDDQFSVERPDGSNFTLKIRSTKLEDSAMYFCASSDVQGRGYTFGSGTRLTVV.

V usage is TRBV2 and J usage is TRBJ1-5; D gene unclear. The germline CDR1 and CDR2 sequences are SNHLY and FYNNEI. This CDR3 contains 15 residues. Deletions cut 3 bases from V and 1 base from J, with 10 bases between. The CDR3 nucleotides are TGTGCCAGCAGTGAGACGGGAACAAGCAATCAGCCCCAGCATTTT. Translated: CASSETGTSNQPQHF.

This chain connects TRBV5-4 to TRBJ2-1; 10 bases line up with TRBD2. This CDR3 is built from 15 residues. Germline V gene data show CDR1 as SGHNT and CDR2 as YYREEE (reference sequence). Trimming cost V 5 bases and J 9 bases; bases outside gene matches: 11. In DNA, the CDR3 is TGTGCCAGCAGGGCCGGGACTAGCGTGTACGGTGAGCAGTTCTTC. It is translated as CASRAGTSVYGEQFF.

The CDR3, as DNA: TGTGCCAGCGACGATGGGACAGGGGTCCTTGAAGCTTTCTTT. The encoded protein is CASDDGTGVLEAFF. The chain recombines TRBV6-5 with TRBJ1-1; 10 bases are a match to TRBD1. V was clipped by 8 bases and J by 7 bases; unmatched bases: 10. This CDR3 spans 14 amino acids. CDR1 is MNHEY, CDR2 SVGAGI, per germline.